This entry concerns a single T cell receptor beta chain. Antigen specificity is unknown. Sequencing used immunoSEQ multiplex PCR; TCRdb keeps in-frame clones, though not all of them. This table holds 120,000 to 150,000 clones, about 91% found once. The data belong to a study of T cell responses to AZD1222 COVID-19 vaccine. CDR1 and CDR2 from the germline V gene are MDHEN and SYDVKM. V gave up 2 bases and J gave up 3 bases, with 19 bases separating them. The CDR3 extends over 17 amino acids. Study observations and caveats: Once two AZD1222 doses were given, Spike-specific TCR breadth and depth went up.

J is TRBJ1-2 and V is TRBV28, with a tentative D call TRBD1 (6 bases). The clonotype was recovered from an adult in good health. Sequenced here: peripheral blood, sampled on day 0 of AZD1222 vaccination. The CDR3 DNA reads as TGTGCCAGCAGTTTAGACGGGGGCTATGGTCGTGACTATGGCTACACCTTC. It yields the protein CASSLDGGYGRDYGYTF.